The rows below give T cell receptor beta chains drawn from one sample of a study of shared clonotypes between healthy human individuals. Repertoires were generated with immunoSEQ multiplex PCR, while TCRdb's copy carries only in-frame clones and drops some. The data show approximately 180,000 clones, with 85% to 95% seen just once and more than 0.065% held by the top ten. Material: naive CD4+ T cells sorted from blood. The receptors come from a woman aged 25 to 39 in good health. Each CDR3 is given with its conserved first and last residue. A D gene is named only where the DNA matches it firmly. The size entry is marked missing in some rows and otherwise reads once, few, many or a size class.

V gene: TRBV10-1; D gene: -; J gene: TRBJ2-7; clone size: -; CDR3 DNA: TGCGCCAGCAGTGAGAATAGTGCCTACGAGCAGTACTTC; CDR3 protein: CASSENSAYEQYF
V gene: TRBV5-1; D gene: -; J gene: TRBJ2-7; clone size: -; CDR3 DNA: TGCGCCAGCAGCGGACTCAGGGTCCTATCCCACGAGCAGTACTTC; CDR3 protein: CASSGLRVLSHEQYF
V gene: TRBV6-5; D gene: TRBD1; J gene: TRBJ2-7; clone size: -; CDR3 DNA: TGTGCCAGCACCTTGGAAGCGACAGGGATCTACGAGCAGTACTTC; CDR3 protein: CASTLEATGIYEQYF
V gene: TRBV2; D gene: -; J gene: TRBJ1-5; clone size: -; CDR3 DNA: TGTGCCAGCAGTGACCAGGGGAATAGCAATCAGCCCCAGCATTTT; CDR3 protein: CASSDQGNSNQPQHF
V gene: TRBV6-5; D gene: -; J gene: TRBJ1-1; clone size: -; CDR3 DNA: TGTGCCAGCAGTTCTTTCTACGGGACGGACACTGAAGCTTTCTTT; CDR3 protein: CASSSFYGTDTEAFF
V gene: TRBV5-1; D gene: TRBD1; J gene: TRBJ1-5; clone size: -; CDR3 DNA: TGCGCCAGCAGCTCCGGGACAGCGAATCAGCCCCAGCATTTT; CDR3 protein: CASSSGTANQPQHF
V gene: TRBV10-2; D gene: -; J gene: TRBJ1-3; clone size: -; CDR3 DNA: TGCGCCAGCAGTGAGTCGGGGGGTAACACCATATATTTT; CDR3 protein: CASSESGGNTIYF
V gene: TRBV23-1; D gene: -; J gene: TRBJ1-2; clone size: -; CDR3 DNA: TGCGCCAGTTCGTCAAGCCCCCCGACAGGTTATAGTGGCTACACCTTC; CDR3 protein: CASSSSPPTGYSGYTF
V gene: TRBV2; D gene: -; J gene: TRBJ2-7; clone size: -; CDR3 DNA: TGTGCCAGCAGTGAAACCAGGCAGCTCGAGCAGTACTTC; CDR3 protein: CASSETRQLEQYF
V gene: TRBV5-6; D gene: -; J gene: TRBJ2-3; clone size: -; CDR3 DNA: TGTGCCAGCAGCTTGATGGGAGATACGCAGTATTTT; CDR3 protein: CASSLMGDTQYF
V gene: TRBV4-2; D gene: TRBD2; J gene: TRBJ2-3; clone size: -; CDR3 DNA: TGTGCCAGCAGCCTTACTAGCGGGAGGGCCCCGACTATCTCAGATACGCAGTATTTT; CDR3 protein: CASSLTSGRAPTISDTQYF
V gene: TRBV18; D gene: TRBD2; J gene: TRBJ2-7; clone size: -; CDR3 DNA: TGTGCCAGCTCACCACCTGGCGGGAGCAGGAACGAGCAGTACTTC; CDR3 protein: CASSPPGGSRNEQYF
V gene: TRBV11-2; D gene: -; J gene: TRBJ2-5; clone size: -; CDR3 DNA: TGTGCCAGCAGCCCGGAAGAGACCCAGTACTTC; CDR3 protein: CASSPEETQYF
V gene: TRBV7-8; D gene: -; J gene: TRBJ2-2; clone size: -; CDR3 DNA: TGTGCCAGCAGCGTAAACACCGGGGAGCTGTTTTTT; CDR3 protein: CASSVNTGELFF
V gene: TRBV10-2; D gene: -; J gene: TRBJ1-2; clone size: -; CDR3 DNA: TGCGCCAGCAGGGCAGCCGGGAACTATGGCTACACCTTC; CDR3 protein: CASRAAGNYGYTF
V gene: TRBV18; D gene: -; J gene: TRBJ1-2; clone size: -; CDR3 DNA: TGTGCCAGCTCACCTAGACTAGACCGTAACTATGGCTACACCTTC; CDR3 protein: CASSPRLDRNYGYTF
V gene: TRBV2; D gene: -; J gene: TRBJ2-6; clone size: -; CDR3 DNA: TGTGCCACCCAGGACAGACCCAGCTCTGGGGCCAACGTCCTGACTTTC; CDR3 protein: CATQDRPSSGANVLTF
V gene: TRBV11-2; D gene: -; J gene: TRBJ1-1; clone size: once; CDR3 DNA: TGTGCCAGCATACCCGGGGAGTTCAACGCTGAAGCTTTCTTT; CDR3 protein: CASIPGEFNAEAFF
V gene: TRBV11-1; D gene: TRBD1; J gene: TRBJ1-1; clone size: -; CDR3 DNA: TGTGCCAGCAGCTTGGGACAGGGATTCCCTGAAGCTTTCTTT; CDR3 protein: CASSLGQGFPEAFF
V gene: TRBV11-1; D gene: -; J gene: TRBJ1-2; clone size: -; CDR3 DNA: TGTGCCAGCAGCTCCCGGGACCACTATGGCTACACCTTC; CDR3 protein: CASSSRDHYGYTF
V gene: TRBV15; D gene: TRBD1; J gene: TRBJ2-7; clone size: -; CDR3 DNA: TGTGCCACCAGCAGGGCCGGGACAGGGGCCTACGAGCAGTACTTC; CDR3 protein: CATSRAGTGAYEQYF
V gene: TRBV29-1; D gene: TRBD2; J gene: TRBJ2-7; clone size: once; CDR3 DNA: TGCAGCGCCCGGACTAGCGGGAGAACGTCCTACGAGCAGTACTTC; CDR3 protein: CSARTSGRTSYEQYF
V gene: TRBV29-1; D gene: -; J gene: TRBJ1-4; clone size: -; CDR3 DNA: TGCAGCGTTGAAGGGCGGGGAAAACTGTTTTTT; CDR3 protein: CSVEGRGKLFF
V gene: TRBV7-6; D gene: -; J gene: TRBJ2-7; clone size: -; CDR3 DNA: TGTGCCAGCAGCTTGACCCAGGGGACCGAGCAGTACTTC; CDR3 protein: CASSLTQGTEQYF
V gene: TRBV9; D gene: TRBD1; J gene: TRBJ1-2; clone size: once; CDR3 DNA: TGTGCCAGCAGTGTATTGGGACAGGGCCGAGGCTACACCTTC; CDR3 protein: CASSVLGQGRGYTF
V gene: TRBV28; D gene: -; J gene: TRBJ2-1; clone size: -; CDR3 DNA: TGTGCCAGCAGAGCTCAGGGAAGCCCCTACAATGAGCAGTTCTTC; CDR3 protein: CASRAQGSPYNEQFF
V gene: TRBV28; D gene: -; J gene: TRBJ1-1; clone size: -; CDR3 DNA: TGTGCCAGCAGTTCGGGGGCGGTGGGAAACACTGAAGCTTTCTTT; CDR3 protein: CASSSGAVGNTEAFF
V gene: TRBV7-2; D gene: -; J gene: TRBJ2-7; clone size: -; CDR3 DNA: TGTGCCAGCAGTCCTAAAACAGGATCGGTCTACGAGCAGTACTTC; CDR3 protein: CASSPKTGSVYEQYF
V gene: TRBV18; D gene: TRBD2; J gene: TRBJ2-7; clone size: -; CDR3 DNA: TGTGCCAGCTCACCCGACACCTCCTTCGGGGGGTACGAGCAGTACTTC; CDR3 protein: CASSPDTSFGGYEQYF
V gene: TRBV5-4; D gene: -; J gene: TRBJ2-1; clone size: -; CDR3 DNA: TGTGCCAGCAGCCATGGACGCAGCACTGATTACAATGAGCAGTTCTTC; CDR3 protein: CASSHGRSTDYNEQFF
V gene: TRBV18; D gene: TRBD1; J gene: TRBJ1-1; clone size: once; CDR3 DNA: TGTGCCAGCTCACCACTCCGGACAGGGGAGGACACTGAAGCTTTCTTT; CDR3 protein: CASSPLRTGEDTEAFF
V gene: TRBV28; D gene: -; J gene: TRBJ2-7; clone size: -; CDR3 DNA: TGTGCCAGCAGTCAGACAGCGCTCGAGCAGTACTTC; CDR3 protein: CASSQTALEQYF
V gene: TRBV2; D gene: -; J gene: TRBJ1-4; clone size: -; CDR3 DNA: TGTGCCAGCAGTTACCAGGGTACTGAAAAACTGTTTTTT; CDR3 protein: CASSYQGTEKLFF
V gene: TRBV5-1; D gene: -; J gene: TRBJ2-3; clone size: -; CDR3 DNA: TGCGCCAGCAGCTCCACCGATACAGGACGCACAGATACGCAGTATTTT; CDR3 protein: CASSSTDTGRTDTQYF
V gene: TRBV6-1; D gene: TRBD2; J gene: TRBJ2-1; clone size: -; CDR3 DNA: TGTGCCAGCAGCCGACTAGCGGGAGATCCCCATGAGCAGTTCTTC; CDR3 protein: CASSRLAGDPHEQFF
V gene: TRBV7-9; D gene: TRBD1; J gene: TRBJ2-3; clone size: once; CDR3 DNA: TGTGCCAGCAGCGATAGTGGACAGGCCAGGGACACGCAGTATTTT; CDR3 protein: CASSDSGQARDTQYF